Detailed here is one TCR beta chain. Antigen specificity is unknown. Distinct nucleotide sequences in the sample also encode this CDR3. The sample is drawn from a study of shared clonotypes between healthy human individuals. Terminally differentiated effector memory CD45RA+ cells were excluded by CCR7 positive selection of CD45RO-negative cells. An approximately 220 ng quantity of DNA, 30,000 to 35,000 T cell genomes, went into the sorted-subset replicate PCRs. Clones were read by immunoSEQ multiplex PCR, and TCRdb kept only the in-frame ones, dropping some. The sample lists about 2 million clones, about 95% occurring once. Overall study results and limits: Depth was large, yet rarefaction showed that sorted-subset sequencing was incomplete.

The sample comprised naive CD8+ T cells sorted from blood. This TCR was sampled from a man younger than 35 in good health.

CDR3 bases: TGCAGCGTTGTGGGGGGGGCCTACGAGCAGTACTTC. Translating gives CSVVGGAYEQYF. V usage is TRBV29-1 and J usage is TRBJ2-7; TRBD2 agrees at 7 bases. Losses at the gene ends were 4 bases for V and 2 bases for J; bases not matched to a gene: 2. The CDR3 sequence is 12 residues long. In germline, CDR1 is SQVTM, CDR2 ANQGSEA.